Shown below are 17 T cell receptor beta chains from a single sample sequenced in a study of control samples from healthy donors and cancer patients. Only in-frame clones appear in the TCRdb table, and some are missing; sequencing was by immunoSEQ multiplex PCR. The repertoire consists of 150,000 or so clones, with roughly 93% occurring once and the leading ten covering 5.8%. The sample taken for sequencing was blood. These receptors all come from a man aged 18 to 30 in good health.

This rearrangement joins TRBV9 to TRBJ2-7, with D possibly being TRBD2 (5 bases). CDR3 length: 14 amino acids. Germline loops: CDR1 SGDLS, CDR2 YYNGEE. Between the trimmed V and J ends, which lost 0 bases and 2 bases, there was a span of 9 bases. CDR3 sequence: CASSVGGFAYEQYF. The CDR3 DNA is TGTGCCAGCAGCGTAGGCGGGTTCGCCTACGAGCAGTACTTC.

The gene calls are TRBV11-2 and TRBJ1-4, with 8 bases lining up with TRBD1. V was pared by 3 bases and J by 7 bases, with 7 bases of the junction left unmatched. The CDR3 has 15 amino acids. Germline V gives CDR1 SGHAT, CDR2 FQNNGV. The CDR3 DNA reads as TGTGCCAGCAGCTTCAGGGGGCGGGAGTCTGAAAAACTGTTTTTT. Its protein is CASSFRGRESEKLFF. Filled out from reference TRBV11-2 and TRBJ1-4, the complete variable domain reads EAGVAQSPRYKIIEKRQSVAFWCNPISGHATLYWYQQILGQGPKLLIQFQNNGVVDDSQLPKDRFSAERLKGVDSTLKIQPAKLEDSAVYLCASSFRGRESEKLFFGSGTQLSVL.

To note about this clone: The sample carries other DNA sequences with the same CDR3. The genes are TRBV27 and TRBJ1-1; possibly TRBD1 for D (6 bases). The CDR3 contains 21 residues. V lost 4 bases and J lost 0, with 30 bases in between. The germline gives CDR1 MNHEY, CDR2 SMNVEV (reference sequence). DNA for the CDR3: TGTGCCAGCAGTTACCGAAAGGCCTACCGGACAGCCTCGCTAATGAACACTGAAGCTTTCTTT. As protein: CASSYRKAYRTASLMNTEAFF.

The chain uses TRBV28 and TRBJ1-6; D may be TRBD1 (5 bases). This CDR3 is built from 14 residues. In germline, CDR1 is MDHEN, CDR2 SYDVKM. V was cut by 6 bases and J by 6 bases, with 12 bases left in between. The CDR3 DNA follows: TGTGCCAGCAGACGCCGGGGCCCTAATTCACCCCTCCACTTT. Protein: CASRRRGPNSPLHF.

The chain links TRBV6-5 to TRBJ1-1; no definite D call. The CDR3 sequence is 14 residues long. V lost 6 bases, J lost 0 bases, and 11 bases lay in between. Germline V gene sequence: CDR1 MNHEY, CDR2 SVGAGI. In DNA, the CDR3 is TGTGCCAGCAGGCGTAGGGTGATGAACACTGAAGCTTTCTTT. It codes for CASRRRVMNTEAFF.

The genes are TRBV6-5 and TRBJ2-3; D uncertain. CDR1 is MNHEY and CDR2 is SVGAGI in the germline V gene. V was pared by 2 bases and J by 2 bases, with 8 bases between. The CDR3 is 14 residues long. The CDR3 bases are TGTGCCAGCAGTTACGGGTTAAACACAGATACGCAGTATTTT. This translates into CASSYGLNTDTQYF.

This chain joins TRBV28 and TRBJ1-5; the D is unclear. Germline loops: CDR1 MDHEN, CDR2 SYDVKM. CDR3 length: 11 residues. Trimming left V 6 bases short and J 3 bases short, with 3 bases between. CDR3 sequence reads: CASRTNQPQHF. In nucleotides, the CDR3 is TGTGCCAGCAGAACCAATCAGCCCCAGCATTTT. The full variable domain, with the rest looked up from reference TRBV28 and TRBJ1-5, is DVKVTQSSRYLVKRTGEKVFLECVQDMDHENMFWYRQDPGLGLRLIYFSYDVKMKEKGDIPEGYSVSREKKERFSLILESASTNQTSMYLCASRTNQPQHFGDGTRLSIL.

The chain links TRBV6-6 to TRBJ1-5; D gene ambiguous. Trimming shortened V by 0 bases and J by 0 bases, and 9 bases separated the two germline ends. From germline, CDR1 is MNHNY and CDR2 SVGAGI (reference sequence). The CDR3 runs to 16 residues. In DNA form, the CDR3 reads TGTGCCAGCAGTTACTCCCGACATAATAGCAATCAGCCCCAGCATTTT. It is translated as CASSYSRHNSNQPQHF.

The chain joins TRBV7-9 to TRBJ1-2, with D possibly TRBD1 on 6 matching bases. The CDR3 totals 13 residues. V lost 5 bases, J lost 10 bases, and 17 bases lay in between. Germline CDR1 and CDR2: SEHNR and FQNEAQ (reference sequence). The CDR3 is CASSPGGGSVYTF. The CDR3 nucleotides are TGTGCCAGCAGCCCAGGCGGGGGCTCCGTCTACACCTTC. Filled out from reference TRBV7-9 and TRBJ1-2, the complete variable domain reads DTGVSQNPRHKITKRGQNVTFRCDPISEHNRLYWYRQTLGQGPEFLTYFQNEAQLEKSRLLSDRFSAERPKGSFSTLEIQRTEQGDSAMYLCASSPGGGSVYTFGSGTRLTVV.

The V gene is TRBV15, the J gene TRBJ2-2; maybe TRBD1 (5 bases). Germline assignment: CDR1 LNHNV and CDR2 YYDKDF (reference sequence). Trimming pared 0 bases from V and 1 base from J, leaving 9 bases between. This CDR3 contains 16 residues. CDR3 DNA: TGTGCCACCAGCAGAGAACGACAGCAGAACACCGGGGAGCTGTTTTTT. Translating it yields CATSRERQQNTGELFF.

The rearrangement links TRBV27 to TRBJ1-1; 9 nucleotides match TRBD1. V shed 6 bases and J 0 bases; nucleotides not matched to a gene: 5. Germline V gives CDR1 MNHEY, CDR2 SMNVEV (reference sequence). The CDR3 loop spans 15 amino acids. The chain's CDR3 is CASRGQGQLNTEAFF. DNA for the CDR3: TGTGCCAGCAGAGGACAGGGGCAATTGAACACTGAAGCTTTCTTT.

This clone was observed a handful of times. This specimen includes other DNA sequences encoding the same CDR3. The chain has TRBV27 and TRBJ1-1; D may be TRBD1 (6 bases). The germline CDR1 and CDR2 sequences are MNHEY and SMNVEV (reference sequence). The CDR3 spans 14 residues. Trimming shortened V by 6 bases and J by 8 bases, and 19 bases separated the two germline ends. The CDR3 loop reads CASSLTNSGTEAFF. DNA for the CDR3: TGTGCCAGCAGCCTAACCAATTCCGGGACAGAAGCTTTCTTT.

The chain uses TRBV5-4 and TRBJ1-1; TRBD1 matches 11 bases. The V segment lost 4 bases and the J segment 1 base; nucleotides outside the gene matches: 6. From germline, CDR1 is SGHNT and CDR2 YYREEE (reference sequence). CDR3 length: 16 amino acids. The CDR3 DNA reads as TGTGCCAGCAGCACAGGGACAGGGGGAACGAACACTGAAGCTTTCTTT. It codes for CASSTGTGGTNTEAFF.

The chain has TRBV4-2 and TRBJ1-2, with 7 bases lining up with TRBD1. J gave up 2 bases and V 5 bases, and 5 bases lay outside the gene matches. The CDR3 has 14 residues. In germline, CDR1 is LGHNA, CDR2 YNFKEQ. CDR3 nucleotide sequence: TGTGCCAGCAGCATCCGGACAGGCAACTATGGCTACACCTTC. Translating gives CASSIRTGNYGYTF.

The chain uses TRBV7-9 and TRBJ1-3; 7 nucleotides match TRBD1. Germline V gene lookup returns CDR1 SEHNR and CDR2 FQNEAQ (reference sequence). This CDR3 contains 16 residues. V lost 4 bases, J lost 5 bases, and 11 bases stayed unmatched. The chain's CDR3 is CASSSSTGYRRNTIYF. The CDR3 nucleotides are TGTGCCAGCAGCTCCTCGACAGGGTACAGGCGAAACACCATATATTTT.

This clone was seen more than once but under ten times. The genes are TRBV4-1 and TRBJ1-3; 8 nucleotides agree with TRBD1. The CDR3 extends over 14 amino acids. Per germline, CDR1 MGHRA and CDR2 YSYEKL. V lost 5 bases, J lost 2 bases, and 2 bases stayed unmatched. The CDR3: CASSTTGAGNTIYF. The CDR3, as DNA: TGCGCCAGCAGCACGACAGGGGCTGGAAACACCATATATTTT.

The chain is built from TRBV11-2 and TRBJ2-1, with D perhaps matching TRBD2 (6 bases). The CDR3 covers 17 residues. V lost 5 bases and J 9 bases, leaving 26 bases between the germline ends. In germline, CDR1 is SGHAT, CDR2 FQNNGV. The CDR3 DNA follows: TGTGCCAGCAGCCCGCCGGGGGTGGGCACTCGTATTGGTGAGCAGTTCTTC. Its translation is CASSPPGVGTRIGEQFF.